The subject of this entry is one TCR beta chain. This entry comes from a study of blood T cell repertoires in COVID-19. Study-wide background: The United States, Italy and Spain provided the acute and convalescent COVID-19 samples. Nucleic acid was either cDNA or gDNA, and it came from T cells, B-cell-depleted T cells, or PBMCs.

In the authors' workflow: Amplifying reference gene primers gave estimates of nucleated cell counts. Generated by immunoSEQ multiplex PCR, the TCRdb table keeps only in-frame clones and is missing some. The V and J calls and the clone size are those of that table, but D and trimming were determined from the DNA. In the table there are 45,000 to 65,000 clones, roughly nine tenths of which are singletons. Germline values: CDR1 SGDLS, CDR2 YYNGEE. V was cut by 7 bases and J by 0 bases, with 5 bases left in between. This CDR3 comprises 13 residues. This sequence originates from a human donor in a cohort sampled during active COVID-19. Sequenced input: peripheral blood. V is TRBV9 and J is TRBJ2-6; D is ambiguous. The CDR3 here is CASSVSGANVLTF. DNA for the CDR3: TGTGCCAGCTCGGTCTCTGGGGCCAACGTCCTGACTTTC.